These 15 T cell receptor beta chains share one sample of origin, sequenced in a study of blood T cell repertoires in COVID-19. Profiling relied on immunoSEQ multiplex PCR, and the TCRdb table lists in-frame clones only, not all of them. The repertoire holds around 67,000 clones, with around 88% as singletons. The source material was peripheral blood. These TCRs come from a woman older than 75 with active or convalescent COVID-19.

V is TRBV7-2 and J is TRBJ1-2; TRBD1 is a possible D gene (5 bases). This CDR3 has 14 amino acids. The V gene lost 5 bases and the J gene lost 8 bases, with 18 bases spanning the gap. Germline assignment: CDR1 SGHTA and CDR2 FQGNSA. CDR3: CASSQGLGGEGYTF. CDR3 in DNA: TGTGCCAGCAGCCAGGGTTTGGGGGGTGAGGGCTACACCTTC.

V and J are TRBV4-3 and TRBJ2-1; D may be TRBD1 (6 bases). Germline CDR1 is LGHNA and CDR2 is YSLEER. The CDR3 runs 17 residues. Deletions cut 4 bases from V and 4 bases from J, with 20 bases between. CDR3: CASSRDNRDMGYNEQFF. The CDR3 nucleotides read TGCGCCAGCAGCCGCGACAACAGGGATATGGGTTACAATGAGCAGTTCTTC.

In DNA form, the CDR3 reads TGTGCCAGCACCCAACTTCGACAGGGTGAAGAGACCCAGTACTTC. Amino acid sequence: CASTQLRQGEETQYF. The genes are TRBV6-5 and TRBJ2-5, with TRBD1 matching 7 bases. Trimming removed 7 bases from V and 3 bases from J; junction bases left unmatched: 11. Looked up from germline, CDR1 is MNHEY and CDR2 is SVGAGI. The CDR3 has 15 amino acids.

This chain joins TRBV12-3 or TRBV12-4 and TRBJ2-2; 8 bases match TRBD1. The CDR3 loop spans 13 amino acids. The J segment lost 6 bases and the V segment lost 5 bases, leaving 2 bases of the junction unmatched. The CDR3 DNA is TGTGCCAGCAGTCTGACAGGGGCCGGGGAGCTGTTTTTT. The encoded protein is CASSLTGAGELFF.

CDR3 protein: CASSLVSAREYGYTF. For the CDR3, the DNA is TGTGCCAGCAGCTTGGTTTCAGCCAGGGAATATGGCTACACCTTC. The chain carries TRBV7-9 and TRBJ1-2, with D perhaps TRBD1 (5 bases). The germline V gene has CDR1 SEHNR and CDR2 FQNEAQ (reference sequence). This CDR3 is built from 15 residues. Trimming left V 3 bases short and J 5 bases short, with 16 bases between.

The chain is built from TRBV10-2 and TRBJ2-5, with 12 bases matching TRBD2. V lost 6 bases to trimming and J lost 4 bases; unmatched junction nucleotides: 0. This CDR3 has 13 residues. The V gene's germline CDR1 is WSHSY and CDR2 SAAADI. The CDR3 region is CASRLAGGETQYF. In DNA form, the CDR3 reads TGCGCCAGCAGACTAGCGGGGGGAGAGACCCAGTACTTC.

This chain joins TRBV6-5 and TRBJ1-6; TRBD1 might be the D (5 bases). Per germline, CDR1 MNHEY and CDR2 SVGAGI. V was shortened by 6 bases and J by 7 bases, with 13 bases between the two germline ends. CDR3 length: 14 amino acids. The CDR3 nucleotides read TGTGCCAGCAGCCCGGACATGGGCAATTCACCCCTCCACTTT. Translated, it gives CASSPDMGNSPLHF.

This chain links TRBV11-3 with TRBJ2-1, with D tentatively TRBD2 (6 bases). The V end was cut by 0 bases, the J end by 3 bases, with 12 bases between. Germline assignment: CDR1 SGHNT and CDR2 YENEEA. This CDR3 contains 16 residues. DNA for the CDR3: TGTGCCAGCAGCTTAGAGACTAGTCCACTCTACAATGAGCAGTTCTTC. Amino acids: CASSLETSPLYNEQFF.

This clone has a single count. This CDR3 reads CASSQTIPDIYNSPLHF. In nucleotides, the CDR3 is TGTGCCAGCAGCCAAACCATCCCGGACATATATAATTCACCCCTCCACTTT. The chain has TRBV4-2 and TRBJ1-6, with a tentative D call TRBD1 (5 bases). This CDR3 contains 17 residues. Germline-derived CDR1 and CDR2 are LGHNA and YNFKEQ. V lost 2 bases and J lost 4, with 15 bases in between.

The chain is built from TRBV19 and TRBJ1-5; D is unclear. Germline V gene data show CDR1 as LNHDA and CDR2 as SQIVND (reference sequence). V was pared by 1 base and J by 1 base, with 5 bases between. This CDR3 is built from 14 residues. The CDR3 DNA reads as TGTGCCAGTAGTATAGCAGTGAGCAATCAGCCCCAGCATTTT. Its translation is CASSIAVSNQPQHF.

V usage is TRBV7-8 and J usage is TRBJ2-1; 9 positions agree with TRBD2. Trimming removed 0 bases from V and 9 bases from J; junction bases left unmatched: 12. CDR3 size: 17 residues. CDR1 is SGHVS, CDR2 FQNEAQ, per germline. CDR3 loop: CASSLAGGSGSIGEQFF. DNA of the CDR3: TGTGCCAGCAGCTTAGCGGGTGGTAGCGGGAGTATCGGTGAGCAGTTCTTC. The variable domain in full, with the rest retrieved from reference TRBV7-8 and TRBJ2-1, is GAGVSQSPRYKVAKRGQDVALRCDPISGHVSLFWYQQALGQGPEFLTYFQNEAQLDKSGLPSDRFFAERPEGSVSTLKIQRTQQEDSAVYLCASSLAGGSGSIGEQFFGPGTRLTVL.

The chain combines TRBV4-2 with TRBJ1-5; D call uncertain. Germline V gives CDR1 LGHNA, CDR2 YNFKEQ. V gave up 3 bases and J gave up 2 bases, with 11 bases separating them. This CDR3 region has 15 residues. In DNA form, the CDR3 reads TGTGCCAGCAGCCACGAGGGTGGGGGCAATCAGCCCCAGCATTTT. It is translated as CASSHEGGGNQPQHF.

The V call is TRBV5-4, the J call TRBJ1-1, with D maybe TRBD1 (6 bases). V was pared by 0 bases and J by 2 bases, with 8 bases between. The CDR3 consists of 14 residues. Germline loops: CDR1 SGHNT, CDR2 YYREEE (reference sequence). The CDR3 nucleotides read TGTGCCAGCAGCTTGGGACAGGAAAACACTGAAGCTTTCTTT. Its protein is CASSLGQENTEAFF.

The rearrangement uses TRBV2 and TRBJ1-1; possibly TRBD1 for D (6 bases). Trimming left V 6 bases short and J 0 bases short, with 11 bases between. The CDR3 has 14 residues. The germline V gene encodes CDR1 SNHLY and CDR2 FYNNEI. CDR3 in DNA: TGTGCCAGCAGCCGCGGACAGATGAACACTGAAGCTTTCTTT. Residues: CASSRGQMNTEAFF.

This chain uses TRBV9 with TRBJ2-1; no firm D call. Trimming took 0 bases from V and 4 from J, leaving 11 bases between them. The CDR3 consists of 15 residues. Germline V gene sequence: CDR1 SGDLS, CDR2 YYNGEE. Here the CDR3 reads CASSVDQARYNEQFF. CDR3 nucleotide sequence: TGTGCCAGCAGCGTAGACCAGGCGAGATACAATGAGCAGTTCTTC.